Shown below are 20 T cell receptor beta chains from a single sample sequenced in a study of cytomegalovirus exposure and HLA in healthy donors. Clones were read by immunoSEQ multiplex PCR, and TCRdb kept only the in-frame ones, dropping some. This repertoire shows more than 250,000 clones, approximately 90% found once; its top ten account for 0.95% to 1.5%. Sequenced: PBMCs. These receptors originate from a woman between 25 and 40 years old in good health and CMV-seropositive.

The V gene is TRBV4-3, the J gene TRBJ2-1; TRBD2 is a possible D gene (5 bases). This CDR3 is 14 amino acids long. V was shortened by 1 base and J by 9 bases, with 13 bases between the two germline ends. CDR1 is LGHNA, CDR2 YSLEER, per germline. The CDR3 DNA sequence: TGCGCCAGCAGCCAAGGTCGCGGGTTAGGTGAGCAGTTCTTC. It translates to CASSQGRGLGEQFF.

The genes are TRBV18 and TRBJ1-6; 8 nucleotides align to TRBD1. Germline V gene data show CDR1 as KGHSH and CDR2 as LQKENI. The CDR3 is made up of 15 amino acids. The V segment lost 4 bases and the J segment 8 bases; nucleotides outside the gene matches: 7. CDR3 residues: CASSRDRPGDSPLHF. CDR3 nucleotides: TGTGCCAGCTCACGGGACAGGCCTGGGGATTCACCCCTCCACTTT.

The chain is built from TRBV7-9 and TRBJ1-2; D is ambiguous. CDR1 is SEHNR, CDR2 FQNEAQ, per germline (reference sequence). V lost 5 bases, J lost 6 bases, and 16 bases lay in between. The CDR3 is made up of 14 amino acids. The CDR3 DNA is TGTGCCAGCAGCCTTAGCTCCCCTTTCGATGGCTACACCTTC. Translated: CASSLSSPFDGYTF.

The J gene is TRBJ1-1, the V gene TRBV4-1; D gene unclear. This CDR3 spans 17 amino acids. The germline gives CDR1 MGHRA, CDR2 YSYEKL. Trimming removed 1 base at V and 0 bases at J, with 15 bases between. The CDR3 sequence: CASSQGWPLKMNTEAFF. The CDR3 DNA sequence: TGCGCCAGCAGCCAAGGCTGGCCGCTCAAAATGAACACTGAAGCTTTCTTT.

This chain links TRBV5-1 with TRBJ2-1; perhaps D is TRBD1 or TRBD2 (6 bases each). CDR3 length equals 15 residues. Germline V gives CDR1 SGHRS, CDR2 YFSETQ. V gave up 7 bases and J gave up 8 bases, with 22 bases separating them. The CDR3 spells CASFLRLGGIDEQFF. In DNA form, the CDR3 reads TGCGCCAGCTTTCTTCGACTAGGGGGGATTGATGAGCAGTTCTTC.

This clone came up once. V usage is TRBV2 and J usage is TRBJ2-5; TRBD2 matches at 9 bases. After removal of 8 bases from V and 5 bases from J, the junction contained 9 bases not matched to a gene. The germline gives CDR1 SNHLY, CDR2 FYNNEI. The CDR3 has 14 amino acids. The CDR3 loop is CASRRREGRETQYF. DNA of the CDR3: TGTGCCAGCCGGAGGCGGGAGGGCCGCGAGACCCAGTACTTC. The variable domain in full, completed from reference TRBV2 and TRBJ2-5, reads EPEVTQTPSHQVTQMGQEVILRCVPISNHLYFYWYRQILGQKVEFLVSFYNNEISEKSEIFDDQFSVERPDGSNFTLKIRSTKLEDSAMYFCASRRREGRETQYFGPGTRLLVL.

This clone appeared a single time. The chain uses TRBV5-4 and TRBJ2-7; 11 nucleotides align to TRBD2. The germline V gene encodes CDR1 SGHNT and CDR2 YYREEE (reference sequence). CDR3 size: 15 residues. Unmatched junction bases numbered 7, after V lost 4 bases and J lost 4 bases. The CDR3: CASSPTGTSGYEQYF. CDR3 coding DNA: TGTGCCAGCAGCCCTACCGGGACTAGCGGTTACGAGCAGTACTTC.

The V and J genes are TRBV14 and TRBJ2-7; D may be TRBD1 (6 bases). V was clipped by 2 bases and J by 5 bases, with 10 bases between them. Germline V lookup: CDR1 SGHDN, CDR2 FVKESK. The length of the CDR3 is 13 residues. CDR3 sequence: CASSQHTGNEQYF. CDR3 in DNA: TGTGCCAGCAGCCAACACACAGGGAACGAGCAGTACTTC.

Comments on this clone: One end of the junction is discordant with germline, which a read error may explain. CDR3 sequence: CASSLGAPEAFF. Written as DNA, the CDR3 is TGTGCCAGCAGCTTAGGGGCCCCTGAGGCTTTCTTT. The chain is built from TRBV7-2 and TRBJ1-1; D remains unclear. The CDR3 totals 12 residues. Germline values: CDR1 SGHTA, CDR2 FQGNSA.

This clone was counted only a few times. This chain links TRBV6-4 with TRBJ1-6; D gene uncertain. Germline V lookup: CDR1 MRHNA, CDR2 SNTAGT. V dropped 6 bases and J dropped 8 bases, with 11 bases sitting between them. The CDR3 consists of 13 residues. CDR3 sequence reads: CASSADGYSPLHF. The CDR3 DNA reads TGTGCCAGCAGCGCCGACGGTTATTCACCCCTCCACTTT.

This chain joins TRBV2 and TRBJ2-1; 13 nucleotides align to TRBD2. The trim removed 1 base at V and 4 bases at J, leaving 4 bases unmatched. Per germline, CDR1 SNHLY and CDR2 FYNNEI. The CDR3 totals 17 residues. The CDR3 spells CASSEGTSGSRYNEQFF. In DNA, the CDR3 is TGTGCCAGCAGTGAAGGGACTAGCGGGAGTAGGTACAATGAGCAGTTCTTC. Supplemented by reference TRBV2 and TRBJ2-1, the full variable domain reads EPEVTQTPSHQVTQMGQEVILRCVPISNHLYFYWYRQILGQKVEFLVSFYNNEISEKSEIFDDQFSVERPDGSNFTLKIRSTKLEDSAMYFCASSEGTSGSRYNEQFFGPGTRLTVL.

The V gene is TRBV5-1, the J gene TRBJ2-7; D may correspond to TRBD1 or TRBD2 (5 bases each). V lost 4 bases to trimming and J lost 7 bases, with 15 bases between them. CDR3 length: 13 amino acids. Germline-derived CDR1 and CDR2 are SGHRS and YFSETQ. The CDR3 loop reads CASSLVGESEQYF. In DNA form, the CDR3 reads TGCGCCAGCAGCCTGGTGGGGGAATCGGAGCAGTACTTC.

The chain uses TRBV5-6 and TRBJ2-3; D is ambiguous. Germline loops: CDR1 SGHDT, CDR2 YYEEEE. V lost 0 bases and J lost 5, with 7 bases in between. This CDR3 is 13 amino acids long. CDR3 amino acids: CASSLVPRDTQYF. CDR3 sequence (DNA): TGTGCCAGCAGCTTGGTCCCTAGAGATACGCAGTATTTT.

The V and J genes are TRBV7-3 and TRBJ2-3, with TRBD1 as a possible D gene (6 bases). Germline V gene sequence: CDR1 SGHTA, CDR2 FQGTGA. The CDR3 spans 14 residues. The V and J ends lost 6 bases and 0 bases respectively, with 10 bases between them. CDR3 coding DNA: TGTGCCAGCAGTCAAGACAGGAGCACAGATACGCAGTATTTT. Its protein product is CASSQDRSTDTQYF.

J is TRBJ2-1 and V is TRBV29-1; 12 positions agree with TRBD2. Germline V lookup: CDR1 SQVTM, CDR2 ANQGSEA. This CDR3 has 16 residues. V gave up 5 bases and J gave up 4 bases; unmatched junction bases: 9. The CDR3 DNA reads as TGCAGCGTTTTACGCTTCGGACTAGCGGGGTACAATGAGCAGTTCTTC. This gives the protein CSVLRFGLAGYNEQFF.

The V and J genes are TRBV28 and TRBJ1-4; 8 positions agree with TRBD1. CDR1 is MDHEN and CDR2 is SYDVKM in the germline V gene. There are 15 residues in the CDR3. Trimming cost V 3 bases and J 6 bases; bases outside gene matches: 6. The CDR3 DNA sequence: TGTGCCAGCAGTTTCGAAGGGACAGGTTATGAAAAACTGTTTTTT. Translating gives CASSFEGTGYEKLFF.

This sequence joins TRBV11-2 and TRBJ1-2, with D tentatively TRBD1 (6 bases). There are 16 residues in the CDR3. Germline CDR1 and CDR2: SGHAT and FQNNGV. V lost 5 bases and J 6 bases, leaving 22 bases between the germline ends. Here the CDR3 reads CASSHRAVRRANGYTF. Here the CDR3 DNA reads TGTGCCAGCAGCCACAGGGCAGTGCGCCGTGCGAATGGCTACACCTTC.

This clone was seen just once. CDR3 DNA: TGTGCCAGCAGCCCAGGGGGCTACACCGGGGAGCTGTTTTTT. This gives the protein CASSPGGYTGELFF. The chain has TRBV9 and TRBJ2-2, with 8 bases fitting TRBD1. Germline V gene lookup returns CDR1 SGDLS and CDR2 YYNGEE. This CDR3 is built from 14 residues. J gave up 3 bases and V 4 bases, and 2 bases lay outside the gene matches.

The chain has TRBV6-1 and TRBJ2-5, with 8 bases lining up with TRBD2. V dropped 5 bases and J dropped 1; count of bases not matched to a gene: 6. Germline loops: CDR1 MNHNS, CDR2 SASEGT. CDR3 length: 15 amino acids. This chain's CDR3 is CASSLSGAIQETQYF. In nucleotides, the CDR3 is TGTGCCAGCAGTCTTAGCGGGGCAATCCAAGAGACCCAGTACTTC.

J is TRBJ1-2 and V is TRBV4-1; unclear D gene. The CDR3 loop spans 13 amino acids. The V end lost 1 base, the J end lost 7 bases, and 10 bases lay between the germline ends. Germline V gene data show CDR1 as MGHRA and CDR2 as YSYEKL. CDR3 sequence (DNA): TGCGCCAGCAGCCAAGGTCCCATGGCTGGCTACACCTTC. As protein: CASSQGPMAGYTF.